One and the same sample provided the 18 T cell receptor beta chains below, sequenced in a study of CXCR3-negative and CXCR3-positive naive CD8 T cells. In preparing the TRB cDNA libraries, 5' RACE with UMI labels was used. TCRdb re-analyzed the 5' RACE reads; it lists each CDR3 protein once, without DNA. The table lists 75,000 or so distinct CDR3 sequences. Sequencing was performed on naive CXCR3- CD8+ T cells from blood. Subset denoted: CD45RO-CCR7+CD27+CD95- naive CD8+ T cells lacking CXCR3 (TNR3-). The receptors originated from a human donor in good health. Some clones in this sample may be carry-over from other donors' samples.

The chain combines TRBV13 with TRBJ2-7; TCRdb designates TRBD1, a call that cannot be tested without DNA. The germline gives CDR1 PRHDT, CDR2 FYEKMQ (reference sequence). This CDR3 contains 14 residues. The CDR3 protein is CASSYQGAFGEQYF.

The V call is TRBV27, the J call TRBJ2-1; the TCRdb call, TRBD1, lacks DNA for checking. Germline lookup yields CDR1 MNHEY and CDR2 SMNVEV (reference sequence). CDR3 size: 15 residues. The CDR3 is CASSLSVAGVNEQFF.

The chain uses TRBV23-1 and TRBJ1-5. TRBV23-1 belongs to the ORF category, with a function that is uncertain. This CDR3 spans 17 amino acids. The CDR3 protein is CASSGLGETYSNQPQHF.

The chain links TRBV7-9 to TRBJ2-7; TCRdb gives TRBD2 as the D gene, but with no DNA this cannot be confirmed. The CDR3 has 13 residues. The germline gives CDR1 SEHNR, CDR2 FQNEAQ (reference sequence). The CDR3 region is CASSELAGYEQYF.

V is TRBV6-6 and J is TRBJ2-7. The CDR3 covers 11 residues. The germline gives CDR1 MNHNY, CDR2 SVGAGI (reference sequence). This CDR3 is CASSYNREQYF.

CDR3 residues: CASSHGTSGYEQYF. The genes are TRBV4-1 and TRBJ2-7; TCRdb calls TRBD2, which cannot be checked without DNA. Germline assignment: CDR1 MGHRA and CDR2 YSYEKL. This CDR3 has 14 amino acids.

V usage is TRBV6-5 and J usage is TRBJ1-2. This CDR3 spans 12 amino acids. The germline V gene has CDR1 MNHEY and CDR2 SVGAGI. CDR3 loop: CASSAGGNGYTF.

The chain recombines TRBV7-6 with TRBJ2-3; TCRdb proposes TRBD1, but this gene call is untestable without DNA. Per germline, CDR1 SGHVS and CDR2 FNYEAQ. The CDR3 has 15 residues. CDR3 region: CASSFFDSSTDTQYF.

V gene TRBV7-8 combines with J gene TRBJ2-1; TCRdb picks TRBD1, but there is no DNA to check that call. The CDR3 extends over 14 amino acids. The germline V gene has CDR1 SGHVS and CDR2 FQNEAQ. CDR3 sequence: CASSFPSGDNEQFF.

CDR3 in amino acids: CASSLSVTSGSYEQYF. The V and J genes are TRBV7-9 and TRBJ2-7; TCRdb names TRBD2, which stays unverified in the absence of DNA. Germline assignment: CDR1 SEHNR and CDR2 FQNEAQ (reference sequence). The CDR3 is made up of 16 amino acids. The full variable domain, completed using reference TRBV7-9 and TRBJ2-7, is DTGVSQNPRHKITKRGQNVTFRCDPISEHNRLYWYRQTLGQGPEFLTYFQNEAQLEKSRLLSDRFSAERPKGSFSTLEIQRTEQGDSAMYLCASSLSVTSGSYEQYFGPGTRLTVT.

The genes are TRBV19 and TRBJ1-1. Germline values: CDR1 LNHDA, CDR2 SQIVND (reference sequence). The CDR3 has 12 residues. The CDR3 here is CASSIGLSEAFF.

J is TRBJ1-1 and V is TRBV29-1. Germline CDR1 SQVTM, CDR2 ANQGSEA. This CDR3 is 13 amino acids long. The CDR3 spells CSVEDSSAPEAFF.

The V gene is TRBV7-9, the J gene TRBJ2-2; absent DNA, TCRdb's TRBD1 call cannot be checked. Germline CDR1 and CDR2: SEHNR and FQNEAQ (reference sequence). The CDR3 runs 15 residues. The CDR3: CASSFGTTNTGELFF. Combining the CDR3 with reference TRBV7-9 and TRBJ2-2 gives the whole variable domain DTGVSQNPRHKITKRGQNVTFRCDPISEHNRLYWYRQTLGQGPEFLTYFQNEAQLEKSRLLSDRFSAERPKGSFSTLEIQRTEQGDSAMYLCASSFGTTNTGELFFGEGSRLTVL.

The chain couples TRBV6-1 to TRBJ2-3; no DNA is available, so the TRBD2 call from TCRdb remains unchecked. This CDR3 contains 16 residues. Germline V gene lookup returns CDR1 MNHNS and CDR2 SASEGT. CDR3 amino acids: CATSESAGGGTDTQYF.

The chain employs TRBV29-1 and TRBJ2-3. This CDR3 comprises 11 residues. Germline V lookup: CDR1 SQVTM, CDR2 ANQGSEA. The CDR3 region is CSSLGTDTQYF.

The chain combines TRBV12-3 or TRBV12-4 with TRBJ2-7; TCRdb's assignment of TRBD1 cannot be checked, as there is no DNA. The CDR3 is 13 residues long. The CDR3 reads CASSDGGGNEQYF.

The CDR3 loop is CASSLAGQGENIQYF. The chain has TRBV7-8 and TRBJ2-4; TCRdb gives TRBD1 as the D gene, but with no DNA this cannot be confirmed. There are 15 residues in the CDR3. Looked up from germline, CDR1 is SGHVS and CDR2 is FQNEAQ.

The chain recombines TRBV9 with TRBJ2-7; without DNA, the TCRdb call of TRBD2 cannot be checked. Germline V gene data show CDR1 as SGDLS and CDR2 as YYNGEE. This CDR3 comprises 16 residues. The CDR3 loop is CASSVVSGSAVYEQYF.